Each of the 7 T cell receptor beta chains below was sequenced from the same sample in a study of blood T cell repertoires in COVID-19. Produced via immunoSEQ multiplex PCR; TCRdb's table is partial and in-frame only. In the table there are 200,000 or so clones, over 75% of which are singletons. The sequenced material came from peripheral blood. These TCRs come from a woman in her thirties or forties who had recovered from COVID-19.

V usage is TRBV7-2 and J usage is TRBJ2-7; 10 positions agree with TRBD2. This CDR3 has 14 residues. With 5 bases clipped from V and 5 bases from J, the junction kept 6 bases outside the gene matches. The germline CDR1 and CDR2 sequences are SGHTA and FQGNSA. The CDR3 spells CASSQGLAGDEQYF. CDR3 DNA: TGTGCCAGCAGCCAAGGGCTAGCGGGAGACGAGCAGTACTTC.

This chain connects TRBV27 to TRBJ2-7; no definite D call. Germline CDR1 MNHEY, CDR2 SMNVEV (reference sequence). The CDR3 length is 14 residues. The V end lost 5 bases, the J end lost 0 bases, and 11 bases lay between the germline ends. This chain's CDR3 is CASSQSSSSYEQYF. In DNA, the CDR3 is TGTGCCAGCAGTCAATCAAGTAGCTCCTACGAGCAGTACTTC.

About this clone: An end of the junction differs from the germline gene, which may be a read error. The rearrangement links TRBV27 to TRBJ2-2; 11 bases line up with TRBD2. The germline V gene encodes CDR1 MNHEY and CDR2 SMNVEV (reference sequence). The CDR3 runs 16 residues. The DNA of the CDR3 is TGTGCCAGCGGTTTTTTAGCGGGAGGGCCGACCGGGGAGCTGTTTTTT. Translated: CASGFLAGGPTGELFF.

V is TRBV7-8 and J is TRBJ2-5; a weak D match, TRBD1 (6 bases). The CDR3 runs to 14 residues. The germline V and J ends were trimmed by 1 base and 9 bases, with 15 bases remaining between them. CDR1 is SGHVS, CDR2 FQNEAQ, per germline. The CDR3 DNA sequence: TGTGCCAGCAGCTTAGGGGGGCGGTACGGGGCCCAGTACTTC. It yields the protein CASSLGGRYGAQYF.

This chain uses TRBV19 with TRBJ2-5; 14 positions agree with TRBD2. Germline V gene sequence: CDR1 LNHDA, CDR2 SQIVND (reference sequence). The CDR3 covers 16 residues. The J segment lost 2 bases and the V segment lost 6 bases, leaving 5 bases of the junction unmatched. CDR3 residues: CASSGTSGSGQETQYF. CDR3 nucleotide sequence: TGTGCCAGTAGCGGGACTAGCGGGAGTGGGCAAGAGACCCAGTACTTC. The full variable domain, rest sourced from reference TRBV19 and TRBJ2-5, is DGGITQSPKYLFRKEGQNVTLSCEQNLNHDAMYWYRQDPGQGLRLIYYSQIVNDFQKGDIAEGYSVSREKKESFPLTVTSAQKNPTAFYLCASSGTSGSGQETQYFGPGTRLLVL.

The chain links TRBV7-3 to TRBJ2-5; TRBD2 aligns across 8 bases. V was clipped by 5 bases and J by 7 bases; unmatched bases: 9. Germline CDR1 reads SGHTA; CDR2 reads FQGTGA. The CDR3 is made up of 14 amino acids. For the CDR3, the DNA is TGTGCCAGCAGCCCGACTAGCGCTGAACGGACCCAGTACTTC. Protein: CASSPTSAERTQYF.

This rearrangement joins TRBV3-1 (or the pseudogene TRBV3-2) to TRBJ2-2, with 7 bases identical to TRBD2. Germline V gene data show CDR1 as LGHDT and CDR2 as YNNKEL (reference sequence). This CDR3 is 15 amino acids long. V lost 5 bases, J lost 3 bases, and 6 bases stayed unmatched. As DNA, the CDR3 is TGTGCCAGCAGCAACCGGGACTATTACACCGGGGAGCTGTTTTTT. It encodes CASSNRDYYTGELFF.